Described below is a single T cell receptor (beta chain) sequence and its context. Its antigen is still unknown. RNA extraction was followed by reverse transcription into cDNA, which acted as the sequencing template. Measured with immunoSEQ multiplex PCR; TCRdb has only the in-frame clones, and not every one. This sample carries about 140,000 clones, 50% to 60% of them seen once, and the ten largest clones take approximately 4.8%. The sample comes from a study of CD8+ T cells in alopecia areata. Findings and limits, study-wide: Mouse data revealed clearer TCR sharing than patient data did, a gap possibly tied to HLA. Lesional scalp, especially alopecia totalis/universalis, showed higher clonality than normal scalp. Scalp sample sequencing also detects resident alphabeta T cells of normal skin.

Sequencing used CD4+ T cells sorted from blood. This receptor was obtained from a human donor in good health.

The CDR3 nucleotides read TGTGCCAGCACCCTAGCGGGGTACAATGAGCAGTTCTTC. Its protein is CASTLAGYNEQFF. V usage is TRBV6-1 and J usage is TRBJ2-1; 9 bases match TRBD2. The CDR3 contains 13 residues. Germline CDR1 is MNHNS and CDR2 is SASEGT. The J segment lost 4 bases and the V segment lost 7 bases, leaving 2 bases of the junction unmatched.